This is a list of T cell receptor beta chains from one sample in a study of shared clonotypes between healthy human individuals. Clones were read by immunoSEQ multiplex PCR, and TCRdb kept only the in-frame ones, dropping some. Among 2 million to 2.5 million clones listed, about 93% were seen once. The sample taken for sequencing was naive CD8+ T cells from PBMCs. The receptor set was obtained from a man between 18 and 29 years old in good health. Some clones in this sample may be carry-over from other donors' samples. CDR3s include the opening cysteine and the closing phenylalanine or tryptophan. Each record gives: J gene, CDR3 length, V gene, CDR3 protein.

TRBJ1-1,13,TRBV30,CAWRVDIAGEAFF
TRBJ2-5,18,TRBV21-1,CASSKAGGLAGYQETQYF
TRBJ2-2,17,TRBV7-2,CASSLTLQRDYTGELFF
TRBJ1-5,13,TRBV28,CASSFSTRQPQHF
TRBJ1-4,16,TRBV6-1,CASSDLPGAAGEKLFF
TRBJ2-1,16,TRBV11-2,CASASLRSRSLGEQFF
TRBJ2-5,19,TRBV9,CASSVGPRTGTQNQETQYF
TRBJ2-7,14,TRBV19,CASSVRDNAYEQYF
TRBJ2-7,14,TRBV27,CASSLSLAVYEQYF
TRBJ2-7,15,TRBV7-8,CASSLGEGGTYEQYF
TRBJ2-7,14,TRBV7-9,CASSLDVRNYEQYF